The 10 T cell receptor beta chains presented below share a single source sample, sequenced in a study of blood T cell repertoires in COVID-19. Here immunoSEQ multiplex PCR was the method, and the copy in TCRdb shows in-frame clones only, minus some. The profile covers about 16,000 clones, with about 89% appearing a single time and roughly 26% taken by the ten largest. The sample comprised peripheral blood. These receptors originate from a man in his sixties with acute or convalescent COVID-19.

The chain uses TRBV12-3 or TRBV12-4 and TRBJ2-7, with D possibly being TRBD1 (5 bases). The CDR3 consists of 13 residues. Deletions cut 6 bases from V and 6 bases from J, with 15 bases between. The CDR3 DNA is TGTGCCAGCAGCCGCCTCCTAAGGGGCGAGCAGTACTTC. Protein product: CASSRLLRGEQYF.

The chain joins TRBV10-3 to TRBJ2-5, with D possibly matching TRBD2 (7 bases). Trimming shortened V by 5 bases and J by 5 bases, and 21 bases separated the two germline ends. Germline-derived CDR1 and CDR2 are ENHRY and SYGVKD. There are 16 residues in the CDR3. CDR3 amino acids: CAISPLGGASGETQYF. The CDR3 DNA sequence: TGTGCCATCAGTCCCTTGGGGGGGGCATCCGGTGAGACCCAGTACTTC.

J is TRBJ2-5 and V is TRBV5-1; the D gene is possibly TRBD1 (6 bases). CDR3 length: 15 amino acids. Germline V gene data show CDR1 as SGHRS and CDR2 as YFSETQ. V lost 4 bases to trimming and J lost 0 bases, with 13 bases between them. CDR3 in DNA: TGCGCCAGCAGCGACCAAACAGGGAACCAAGAGACCCAGTACTTC. Translating it yields CASSDQTGNQETQYF.

This clone was seen just once. V and J are TRBV10-3 and TRBJ2-7, with 7 bases that match TRBD1. The CDR3 is made up of 15 amino acids. V shed 0 bases and J 6 bases; nucleotides not matched to a gene: 8. The germline gives CDR1 ENHRY, CDR2 SYGVKD. DNA for the CDR3: TGTGCCATCAGTGAGTCCGACAGGGCCCAACGCGAGCAGTACTTC. It specifies CAISESDRAQREQYF.

The chain links TRBV18 to TRBJ2-7; no clear D. Germline-derived CDR1 and CDR2 are KGHSH and LQKENI. CDR3 size: 13 residues. V dropped 1 base and J dropped 3 bases, with 7 bases sitting between them. CDR3 loop: CASSPLPGYEQYF. For the CDR3, the DNA is TGTGCCAGCTCACCACTTCCAGGCTACGAGCAGTACTTC.

The chain is built from TRBV2 and TRBJ1-1, with D hard to call. The CDR3 has 14 amino acids. Looked up from germline, CDR1 is SNHLY and CDR2 is FYNNEI. Trimming removed 6 bases at V and 0 bases at J, with 11 bases between. CDR3 coding DNA: TGTGCCAGCAGCGAACGCCTATTGAACACTGAAGCTTTCTTT. Amino acids: CASSERLLNTEAFF.

This chain joins TRBV5-5 and TRBJ2-2; TRBD2 matches at 15 bases. Germline V lookup: CDR1 SGHKS, CDR2 YYEKEE (reference sequence). The CDR3 runs to 18 residues. V trimming: 2 bases; J trimming: 5 bases; junction bases outside the gene matches: 7. DNA for the CDR3: TGTGCCAGCAGCTTAGGACTAGCGGGAGGGCCGGGTACCGGGGAGCTGTTTTTT. It codes for CASSLGLAGGPGTGELFF.

V gene TRBV7-9 combines with J gene TRBJ2-2; 12 bases line up with TRBD1. V lost 5 bases to trimming and J lost 6 bases; unmatched junction nucleotides: 10. This CDR3 is built from 17 residues. Germline assignment: CDR1 SEHNR and CDR2 FQNEAQ (reference sequence). The CDR3 protein is CASSPSLGQGAPGELFF. CDR3 DNA sequence: TGTGCCAGCAGCCCTAGTCTGGGACAGGGGGCTCCCGGGGAGCTGTTTTTT.

V usage is TRBV30 and J usage is TRBJ1-1; D gene unclear. Germline V lookup: CDR1 GTSNPN, CDR2 SVGIG (reference sequence). The length of the CDR3 is 16 residues. V shed 1 base and J shed 2 bases, with 17 bases lying between them. The CDR3 spells CAWSDIGSGFNTEAFF. The CDR3 DNA is TGTGCCTGGAGTGATATTGGGAGCGGGTTTAACACTGAAGCTTTCTTT.

This clone was recorded once. This rearrangement joins TRBV5-8 to TRBJ1-4; D possibly corresponds to TRBD1 (5 bases). The CDR3 spans 16 residues. Trimming removed 2 bases at V and 4 bases at J, with 15 bases between. Germline CDR1 is SGHTS and CDR2 is YDEGEE. CDR3 sequence: CASSFLKTVDNEKLFF. CDR3 nucleotides: TGTGCCAGCAGCTTCCTAAAGACAGTGGATAATGAAAAACTGTTTTTT.